The entry below gives a single T cell receptor beta chain sequence along with its context. Its matching antigen is unknown. Deletions cut 2 bases from V and 6 bases from J, with 15 bases between. Looked up from germline, CDR1 is SGHRS and CDR2 is YFSETQ. The CDR3 sequence is 16 residues long. The record originates from a study of T cell responses to AZD1222 COVID-19 vaccine. Study outcomes and limitations: Clonal diversity may have been underestimated, and the donors were mostly white British, with more females than males. The study found vaccine-associated CD4 TCRs spanning spike, dominant at 160-218 and 743-854.

Libraries were prepared by immunoSEQ multiplex PCR; TCRdb keeps only in-frame clonotypes and omits some of them. Of 100,000 to 150,000 clones listed, roughly 89% are singletons. The V call is TRBV5-1, the J call TRBJ1-6; D uncertain. This receptor was identified in an adult who received the AZD1222 COVID-19 vaccine. The specimen comprised peripheral blood, sampled 28 days after the second AZD1222 dose. The CDR3 region is CASSLDQAGINSPLHF. The CDR3 nucleotides read TGCGCCAGCAGCTTAGACCAGGCAGGAATTAATTCACCCCTCCACTTT.